This TCR beta chain came from a study of blood T cell repertoires in COVID-19. Study-level information: PBMCs, B-cell-depleted T cells, or T cells provided the cDNA or gDNA that made up the material.

TCRdb's copy holds only in-frame clones and misses some; the assay was immunoSEQ multiplex PCR. This sample has 310,000 or so clones, with approximately 88% found just once. Only a few counts were recorded for this clone. There are 14 residues in the CDR3. CDR1 and CDR2 from the germline V gene are SEHNR and FQNEAQ (reference sequence). Deletions cut 7 bases from V and 3 bases from J, with 14 bases between. The receptor was isolated from a young man with COVID-19, enrolled during active disease. The sample consisted of peripheral blood. This rearrangement joins TRBV7-9 to TRBJ2-3; perhaps TRBD2 as D (6 bases). CDR3: CASTYSGGTDTQYF. The DNA for the CDR3 is TGTGCCAGCACCTATAGCGGTGGGACAGATACGCAGTATTTT.